This is a list of T cell receptor beta chains from one sample in a study of read filtering for tumor transcriptome and immune sequencing. Each CDR3 protein gets one entry after TCRdb re-called the reads with MiXCR. The data contain 100,000 to 150,000 distinct CDR3 sequences, roughly 13% of them singletons. The sequencing sample was made of a population of CD138-negative cells sorted from bone marrow. The receptors originated from a donor aged 40 or over with multiple myeloma. The CDR3 runs from the conserved cysteine through the conserved F or W. Fields, in order: V gene, J gene, CDR3 protein.

v_call: TRBV7-2
j_call: TRBJ2-7
cdr3_aa: CASSLAPGEQYF

v_call: TRBV12-5
j_call: TRBJ2-3
cdr3_aa: CASGLGSTDTQYF

v_call: TRBV30
j_call: TRBJ1-5
cdr3_aa: CAWSDSANQPQHF

v_call: TRBV20-1
j_call: TRBJ2-3
cdr3_aa: CSARVVDTQYF

v_call: TRBV11-3
j_call: TRBJ2-1
cdr3_aa: CASSPGQANDEQFF

v_call: TRBV12-3/TRBV12-4
j_call: TRBJ1-5
cdr3_aa: CASRSGTGENQPQHF

v_call: TRBV11-2
j_call: TRBJ2-1
cdr3_aa: CASSQGYNEQFF

v_call: TRBV6-2/TRBV6-3
j_call: TRBJ1-5
cdr3_aa: CASSRRRGSNQPQHF

v_call: TRBV4-1
j_call: TRBJ1-5
cdr3_aa: CASSQDGSVGQPQHF

v_call: TRBV11-2
j_call: TRBJ2-5
cdr3_aa: CASSSRTSGGARETQYF

v_call: TRBV4-1
j_call: TRBJ1-4
cdr3_aa: CASQAGTGFEKLFF

v_call: TRBV19
j_call: TRBJ2-3
cdr3_aa: CASSAGRQAYADTQYF

v_call: TRBV18
j_call: TRBJ2-1
cdr3_aa: CASSLQGYNEQFF

v_call: TRBV6-5
j_call: TRBJ2-5
cdr3_aa: CASRAGVQETQYF

v_call: TRBV10-3
j_call: TRBJ2-2
cdr3_aa: CAISASAGRTGELFF

v_call: TRBV30
j_call: TRBJ1-2
cdr3_aa: CAWSEDRGPYGYTF

v_call: TRBV19
j_call: TRBJ2-1
cdr3_aa: CASSVSRVGDEQFF

v_call: TRBV5-5
j_call: TRBJ1-1
cdr3_aa: CASSFNQGITEAFF

v_call: TRBV7-2
j_call: TRBJ2-1
cdr3_aa: CASSSPGLAGENYNEQFF

v_call: TRBV20-1
j_call: TRBJ2-3
cdr3_aa: CSVSGEGTQYF

v_call: TRBV6-6
j_call: TRBJ2-3
cdr3_aa: CASSYSGACPDTQYF

v_call: TRBV12-3/TRBV12-4
j_call: TRBJ1-3
cdr3_aa: CASSDTSKGWGTIYF

v_call: TRBV19
j_call: TRBJ1-5
cdr3_aa: CASSFQPGQGGGAQHF

v_call: TRBV3-1
j_call: TRBJ2-3
cdr3_aa: CASSETGDPTDTQYF

v_call: TRBV14
j_call: TRBJ1-2
cdr3_aa: CASSQERTGDSRYGYTF

v_call: TRBV5-1
j_call: TRBJ2-5
cdr3_aa: CASSLGTAKETQYF

v_call: TRBV7-2
j_call: TRBJ1-6
cdr3_aa: CASSLAIGQGGSPLHF

v_call: TRBV10-3
j_call: TRBJ2-3
cdr3_aa: CAISDGVIAGGLDTQYF